These T cell receptor beta chains were read from a single sample in a study of T cells of healthy individuals. TCRdb ran MiXCR on the 5' RACE reads and lists one entry per CDR3 protein. Of tens of thousands of distinct CDR3 sequences listed, 15% to 20% are singletons. All receptors derive from a human donor in good health. The CDR3 runs from the conserved cysteine through the conserved F or W. Rows give clone size only sometimes, using once, few, many, or a class for an expanded clone.

V gene: TRBV20-1; clone size: few; J gene: TRBJ1-5; CDR3 protein: CSASLNTGGVRNQPQHF
V gene: TRBV6-5; clone size: few; J gene: TRBJ2-1; CDR3 protein: CASSRDLSSYNEQFF
V gene: TRBV4-1; clone size: few; J gene: TRBJ2-7; CDR3 protein: CASSPYGGDSYEQYF
V gene: TRBV6-2/TRBV6-3; clone size: many; J gene: TRBJ1-2; CDR3 protein: CASITGWGGYGYTF
V gene: TRBV5-1; clone size: .; J gene: TRBJ2-7; CDR3 protein: CASSFGPAYEQYF
V gene: TRBV19; clone size: .; J gene: TRBJ2-7; CDR3 protein: CASSIGGGSYEQYF
V gene: TRBV10-3; clone size: many; J gene: TRBJ2-7; CDR3 protein: CAISTDRGYEQYF
V gene: TRBV27; clone size: .; J gene: TRBJ2-2; CDR3 protein: CAAGQTGTGELFF
V gene: TRBV2; clone size: .; J gene: TRBJ2-1; CDR3 protein: CASSSGTSIYEQFF
V gene: TRBV7-2; clone size: many; J gene: TRBJ2-7; CDR3 protein: CASSLAGESSYEQYF
V gene: TRBV4-1; clone size: many; J gene: TRBJ2-2; CDR3 protein: CASNRGGELFF
V gene: TRBV4-2; clone size: .; J gene: TRBJ2-1; CDR3 protein: CASSQGLGTDYNEQFF
V gene: TRBV11-3; clone size: many; J gene: TRBJ2-7; CDR3 protein: CASSNGREDEQYF
V gene: TRBV5-5; clone size: many; J gene: TRBJ2-1; CDR3 protein: CASSLTGGQYNEQFF
V gene: TRBV12-3/TRBV12-4; clone size: .; J gene: TRBJ1-5; CDR3 protein: CASSSGLLNQPQHF
V gene: TRBV12-3/TRBV12-4; clone size: .; J gene: TRBJ1-1; CDR3 protein: CASSFGRRNTEAFF
V gene: TRBV20-1; clone size: many; J gene: TRBJ2-3; CDR3 protein: CSAVEEWRLAGGTDTQYF
V gene: TRBV12-3/TRBV12-4; clone size: few; J gene: TRBJ2-2; CDR3 protein: CASSSSAGIGELFF
V gene: TRBV12-3/TRBV12-4; clone size: many; J gene: TRBJ1-2; CDR3 protein: CASAGGPNYGYTF
V gene: TRBV7-2; clone size: .; J gene: TRBJ2-2; CDR3 protein: CASSLYIGGGNTGELFF
V gene: TRBV7-9; clone size: many; J gene: TRBJ1-2; CDR3 protein: CASSLSGGVNGYTF
V gene: TRBV4-1; clone size: many; J gene: TRBJ2-7; CDR3 protein: CASSQGNSGGFDEQYF
V gene: TRBV5-6; clone size: .; J gene: TRBJ1-6; CDR3 protein: CASSRWEVGYNSPLHF
V gene: TRBV27; clone size: .; J gene: TRBJ2-1; CDR3 protein: CASSWTSGGYNEQFF
V gene: TRBV20-1; clone size: .; J gene: TRBJ2-7; CDR3 protein: CSARDREYEQYF
V gene: TRBV29-1; clone size: few; J gene: TRBJ2-3; CDR3 protein: CSVAQSTDTQYF
V gene: TRBV4-3; clone size: .; J gene: TRBJ2-6; CDR3 protein: CASSQVAGGGANVLTF
V gene: TRBV6-2/TRBV6-3; clone size: few; J gene: TRBJ2-3; CDR3 protein: CASKGWRLAGDLTDTQYF
V gene: TRBV7-9; clone size: many; J gene: TRBJ1-6; CDR3 protein: CASSSGDSLTRPPLHF
V gene: TRBV2; clone size: many; J gene: TRBJ2-1; CDR3 protein: CASSVGLPSYNEQFF
V gene: TRBV7-9; clone size: many; J gene: TRBJ2-5; CDR3 protein: CASSLGSTNQETQYF
V gene: TRBV6-5; clone size: few; J gene: TRBJ1-1; CDR3 protein: CASSDSISGEAFF
V gene: TRBV12-3/TRBV12-4; clone size: few; J gene: TRBJ1-5; CDR3 protein: CASSLGGQGQPQHF
V gene: TRBV10-3; clone size: many; J gene: TRBJ1-6; CDR3 protein: CATRLIYNSPLHF
V gene: TRBV6-2/TRBV6-3; clone size: .; J gene: TRBJ2-7; CDR3 protein: CASSPSQTGYEQYF
V gene: TRBV6-2/TRBV6-3; clone size: many; J gene: TRBJ1-5; CDR3 protein: CASTPRTGGSNQPQHF
V gene: TRBV29-1; clone size: many; J gene: TRBJ2-5; CDR3 protein: CSVKDRGLETQYF
V gene: TRBV18; clone size: many; J gene: TRBJ2-1; CDR3 protein: CASSPLGRADNEQFF
V gene: TRBV7-9; clone size: .; J gene: TRBJ2-7; CDR3 protein: CASSNTREVDEQYF
V gene: TRBV29-1; clone size: many; J gene: TRBJ2-1; CDR3 protein: CSVYRVSYNEQFF
V gene: TRBV28; clone size: many; J gene: TRBJ2-5; CDR3 protein: CASSFYERQETQYF
V gene: TRBV28; clone size: .; J gene: TRBJ1-5; CDR3 protein: CASRLSPGQGRAPQHF
V gene: TRBV12-3/TRBV12-4; clone size: .; J gene: TRBJ1-1; CDR3 protein: CASRPRGGTRNTEAFF
V gene: TRBV6-1; clone size: many; J gene: TRBJ1-4; CDR3 protein: CASSDPGDVATNEKLFF
V gene: TRBV20-1; clone size: many; J gene: TRBJ2-7; CDR3 protein: CSVGTGVLYEQYF
V gene: TRBV28; clone size: many; J gene: TRBJ2-7; CDR3 protein: CASSLLGTGVTQGEQYF
V gene: TRBV7-3; clone size: many; J gene: TRBJ2-3; CDR3 protein: CASSLGDRGDTQYF
V gene: TRBV6-2/TRBV6-3; clone size: .; J gene: TRBJ2-7; CDR3 protein: CASRDPPYEQYF